Shown below are 17 T cell receptor beta chains from a single sample sequenced in a study of Ad26.COV2.S vaccination and SARS-CoV-2 variants. Documented treatment: approximately 18 received Ad26.COV2.S at low or high dose, single or two shots; several received placebo; per-sample allocation not given. Specimen acquisition occurred on day 63 following the initial vaccine or placebo injection. Profiling relied on immunoSEQ multiplex PCR, and the TCRdb table lists in-frame clones only, not all of them. The sample includes roughly 420,000 clones, roughly 89% of them seen just once. Sequences were derived from peripheral blood, sampled in a trial of Ad26.COV2.S vaccine versus placebo. The receptors were sampled from a person between 18 and 59 years old who received the Ad26.COV2.S COVID-19 vaccine or a placebo.

This chain links TRBV20-1 with TRBJ1-1; 7 nucleotides line up with TRBD1. Trimming removed 5 bases from V and 6 bases from J; junction bases left unmatched: 3. Germline V lookup: CDR1 DFQATT, CDR2 SNEGSKA (reference sequence). The CDR3 extends over 11 amino acids. CDR3 sequence reads: CSAPDRSEAFF. CDR3 DNA sequence: TGCAGTGCTCCGGACAGGTCTGAAGCTTTCTTT.

The V call is TRBV29-1, the J call TRBJ2-2; 7 positions agree with TRBD1. Germline V gene data show CDR1 as SQVTM and CDR2 as ANQGSEA. The CDR3 is 14 amino acids. V shed 1 base, J shed 6 bases, and the junction held 5 bases outside the gene matches. For the CDR3, the DNA is TGCAGCGTTGAAGGACAGGGATTGGCCGGGGAGCTGTTTTTT. Protein product: CSVEGQGLAGELFF.

The rearrangement uses TRBV4-3 and TRBJ1-2; no clear D. V lost 1 base and J lost 3, with 12 bases in between. The length of the CDR3 is 15 residues. Per germline, CDR1 LGHNA and CDR2 YSLEER. The CDR3 DNA is TGCGCCAGCAGCCAAGTTGCCCTACGGGACTATGGCTACACCTTC. Translating it yields CASSQVALRDYGYTF.

The chain combines TRBV11-3 with TRBJ1-6; 7 bases fit TRBD1. The CDR3 contains 17 residues. Germline V lookup: CDR1 SGHNT, CDR2 YENEEA. V was clipped by 5 bases and J by 7 bases; unmatched bases: 14. CDR3: CASSPNHRDSKNSPLHF. CDR3 nucleotide sequence: TGTGCCAGCAGCCCGAACCATCGGGACAGCAAAAATTCACCCCTCCACTTT.

The chain links TRBV3-1 (or the pseudogene TRBV3-2) to TRBJ2-1; D possibly matches TRBD1 or TRBD2 (5 bases each). Trimming shortened V by 1 base and J by 8 bases, and 9 bases separated the two germline ends. CDR1 LGHDT and CDR2 YNNKEL come from the germline V gene (reference sequence). The CDR3 is 13 amino acids. CDR3 bases: TGTGCCAGCAGCCAAGCGGGGCTCCATGAGCAGTTCTTC. This codes for CASSQAGLHEQFF.

The sample holds one count of this clone. The V gene is TRBV5-4, the J gene TRBJ2-2; possible D gene TRBD1, 5 bases. Per germline, CDR1 SGHNT and CDR2 YYREEE (reference sequence). The CDR3 is 15 residues long. The V gene lost 3 bases and the J gene lost 4 bases, with 13 bases spanning the gap. Here the CDR3 reads CASSYRQGSTGELFF. CDR3 DNA: TGTGCCAGCAGCTATCGCCAGGGTTCCACCGGGGAGCTGTTTTTT.

The chain recombines TRBV11-2 with TRBJ1-1; perhaps TRBD1 as D (6 bases). The V gene's germline CDR1 is SGHAT and CDR2 FQNNGV. This CDR3 has 14 amino acids. The V and J ends lost 5 bases and 1 base respectively, with 11 bases between them. The CDR3 region has the DNA TGTGCCAGCAGCCTACAGGGTGGGAACACTGAAGCTTTCTTT. It encodes CASSLQGGNTEAFF.

This clone has a single count. The chain joins TRBV7-2 to TRBJ2-1, with TRBD2 as a possible D gene (5 bases). Germline CDR1 is SGHTA and CDR2 is FQGNSA. CDR3 length: 14 residues. V was shortened by 0 bases and J by 7 bases, with 10 bases between the two germline ends. The CDR3 coding sequence is TGTGCCAGCAGCTTAGCGGGAGTCAGGAATGAGCAGTTCTTC. The encoded protein is CASSLAGVRNEQFF. Drawing the rest from reference TRBV7-2 and TRBJ2-1, the complete variable domain is GAGVSQSPSNKVTEKGKDVELRCDPISGHTALYWYRQSLGQGLEFLIYFQGNSAPDKSGLPSDRFSAERTGGSVSTLTIQRTQQEDSAVYLCASSLAGVRNEQFFGPGTRLTVL.

The J gene is TRBJ1-6, the V gene TRBV28, with TRBD1 as a possible D gene (5 bases). V was shortened by 4 bases and J by 9 bases, with 7 bases between the two germline ends. The length of the CDR3 is 12 residues. Germline CDR1 MDHEN, CDR2 SYDVKM. The CDR3 spells CASSSQGSPLHF. In DNA form, the CDR3 reads TGTGCCAGCAGTTCCCAGGGTTCACCCCTCCACTTT.

The chain uses TRBV6-4 and TRBJ1-6, with 7 positions matching TRBD1. The CDR3 covers 14 residues. CDR1 and CDR2 (germline): MRHNA, SNTAGT. V shed 4 bases, J shed 13 bases, and the junction held 10 bases outside the gene matches. The CDR3 here is CASSARGPEGPLHF. The CDR3 bases are TGTGCCAGCAGTGCTAGGGGGCCGGAGGGTCCCCTCCACTTT.

The J gene is TRBJ2-2, the V gene TRBV27; the D gene is possibly TRBD1 (5 bases). V was shortened by 3 bases and J by 3 bases, with 8 bases between the two germline ends. The CDR3 extends over 14 amino acids. Germline assignment: CDR1 MNHEY and CDR2 SMNVEV (reference sequence). In nucleotides, the CDR3 is TGTGCCAGCAGTTTGACAGAAGACACCGGGGAGCTGTTTTTT. The encoded protein is CASSLTEDTGELFF.

This clone was seen a single time. This chain uses TRBV9 with TRBJ2-2; 7 nucleotides match TRBD1. The CDR3 has 14 amino acids. From germline, CDR1 is SGDLS and CDR2 YYNGEE. J gave up 7 bases and V 3 bases, and 6 bases lay outside the gene matches. CDR3 coding DNA: TGTGCCAGCAGCGCCGACAGGGTAGTCGGGGAGCTGTTTTTT. As protein: CASSADRVVGELFF.

This clone occurred once. The rearrangement links TRBV11-2 to TRBJ1-1; 11 bases fit TRBD1. CDR1 and CDR2 (germline): SGHAT, FQNNGV. The CDR3 spans 17 residues. The junction had 8 bases not matched to a gene; V was cut back by 4 bases and J by 1 base. CDR3 loop: CASSSTPGQGGNTEAFF. The CDR3 DNA follows: TGTGCCAGCAGCTCCACTCCGGGACAGGGGGGGAACACTGAAGCTTTCTTT.

This clone was recorded only once. The chain joins TRBV27 to TRBJ2-7, with D maybe TRBD2 (5 bases). Germline CDR1 is MNHEY and CDR2 is SMNVEV (reference sequence). The CDR3 totals 15 residues. V shed 5 bases and J shed 3 bases, with 17 bases lying between them. CDR3 in DNA: TGTGCCAGCAGTGGTCAGCGGACCCCTTTCTACGAGCAGTACTTC. This encodes CASSGQRTPFYEQYF.

This clone appeared a few times. The CDR3 coding sequence is TGTGCCAGCAGTTCCGACAGGGTCCAGCCCCAGCATTTT. Its protein product is CASSSDRVQPQHF. This sequence joins TRBV6-2 or TRBV6-3 and TRBJ1-5, with 7 bases that match TRBD1. Germline lookup yields CDR1 MNHEY and CDR2 SVGEGT. The J segment lost 7 bases and the V segment lost 4 bases, leaving 4 bases of the junction unmatched. The CDR3 covers 13 residues.

The chain carries TRBV6-2 or TRBV6-3 and TRBJ1-1; possibly TRBD1 for D (6 bases). Germline assignment: CDR1 MNHEY and CDR2 SVGEGT. V was shortened by 5 bases and J by 3 bases, with 19 bases between the two germline ends. The CDR3 is 16 amino acids. The CDR3 protein is CASSQLVRQADTEAFF. Here the CDR3 DNA reads TGTGCCAGCAGTCAACTGGTACGACAGGCGGACACTGAAGCTTTCTTT.

The chain recombines TRBV5-1 with TRBJ1-1, with D possibly matching TRBD1 (6 bases). Germline V gene data show CDR1 as SGHRS and CDR2 as YFSETQ. The V gene lost 4 bases and the J gene lost 0 bases, with 28 bases spanning the gap. The length of the CDR3 is 20 residues. CDR3 DNA: TGCGCCAGCAGCATACCCCGGGGGGCTACCAATAATATAATGAACACTGAAGCTTTCTTT. It is translated as CASSIPRGATNNIMNTEAFF.